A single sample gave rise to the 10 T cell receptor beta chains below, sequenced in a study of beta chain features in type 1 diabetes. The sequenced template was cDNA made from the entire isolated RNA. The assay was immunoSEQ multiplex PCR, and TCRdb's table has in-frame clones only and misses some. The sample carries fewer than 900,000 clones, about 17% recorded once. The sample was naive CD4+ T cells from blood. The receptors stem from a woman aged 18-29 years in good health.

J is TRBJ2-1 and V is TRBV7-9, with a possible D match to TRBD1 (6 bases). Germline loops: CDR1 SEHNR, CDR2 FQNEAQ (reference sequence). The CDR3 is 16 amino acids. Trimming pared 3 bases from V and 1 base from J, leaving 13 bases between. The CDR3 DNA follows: TGTGCCAGCAGCTTCCGAGGACAGCCTTCCTACAATGAGCAGTTCTTC. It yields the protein CASSFRGQPSYNEQFF. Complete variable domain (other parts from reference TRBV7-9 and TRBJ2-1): DTGVSQNPRHKITKRGQNVTFRCDPISEHNRLYWYRQTLGQGPEFLTYFQNEAQLEKSRLLSDRFSAERPKGSFSTLEIQRTEQGDSAMYLCASSFRGQPSYNEQFFGPGTRLTVL.

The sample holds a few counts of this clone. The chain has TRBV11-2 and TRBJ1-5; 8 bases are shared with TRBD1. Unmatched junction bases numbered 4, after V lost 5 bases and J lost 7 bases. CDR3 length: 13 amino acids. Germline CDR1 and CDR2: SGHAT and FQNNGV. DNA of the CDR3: TGTGCCAGCAGCGTTCGGACAGGGCAGCCCCAGCATTTT. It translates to CASSVRTGQPQHF.

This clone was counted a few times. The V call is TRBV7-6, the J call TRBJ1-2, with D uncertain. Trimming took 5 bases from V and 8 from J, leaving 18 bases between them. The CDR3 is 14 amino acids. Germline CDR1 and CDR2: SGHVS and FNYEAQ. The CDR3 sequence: CASSPISPMAGYTF. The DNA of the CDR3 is TGTGCCAGCAGCCCGATAAGCCCCATGGCGGGCTACACCTTC.

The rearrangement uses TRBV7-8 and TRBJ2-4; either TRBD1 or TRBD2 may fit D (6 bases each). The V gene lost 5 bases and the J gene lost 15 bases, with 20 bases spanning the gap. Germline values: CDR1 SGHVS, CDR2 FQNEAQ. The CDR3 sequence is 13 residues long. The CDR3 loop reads CASSELGGAASYF. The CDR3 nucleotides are TGTGCCAGCAGCGAACTGGGGGGCGCCGCTTCGTACTTC.

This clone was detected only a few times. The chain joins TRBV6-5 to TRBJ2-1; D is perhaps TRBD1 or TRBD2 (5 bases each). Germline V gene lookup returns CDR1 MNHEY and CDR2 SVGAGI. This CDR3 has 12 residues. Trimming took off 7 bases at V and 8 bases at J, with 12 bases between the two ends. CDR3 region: CASKNEGYEQFF. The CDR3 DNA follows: TGTGCCAGCAAAAACGAGGGGTATGAGCAGTTCTTC.

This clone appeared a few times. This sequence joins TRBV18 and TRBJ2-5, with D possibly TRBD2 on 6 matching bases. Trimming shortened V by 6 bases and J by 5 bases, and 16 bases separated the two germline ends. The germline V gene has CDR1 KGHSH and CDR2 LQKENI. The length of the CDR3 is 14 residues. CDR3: CASSSGSSAETQYF. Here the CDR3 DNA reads TGTGCCAGCTCCTCCGGGTCTAGCGCGGAGACCCAGTACTTC.

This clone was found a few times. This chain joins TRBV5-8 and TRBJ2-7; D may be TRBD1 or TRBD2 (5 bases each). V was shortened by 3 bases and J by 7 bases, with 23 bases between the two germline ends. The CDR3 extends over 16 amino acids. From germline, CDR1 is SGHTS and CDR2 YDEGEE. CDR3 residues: CASSSTGRAPEGEQYF. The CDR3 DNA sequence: TGTGCCAGCAGCTCGACGGGCAGGGCCCCCGAGGGTGAGCAGTACTTC.

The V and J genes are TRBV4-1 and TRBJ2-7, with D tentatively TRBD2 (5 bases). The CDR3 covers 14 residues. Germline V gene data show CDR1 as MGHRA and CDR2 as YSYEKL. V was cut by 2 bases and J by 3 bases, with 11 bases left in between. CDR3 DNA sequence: TGCGCCAGCAGCCAAAACCCTAGCTACTACGAGCAGTACTTC. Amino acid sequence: CASSQNPSYYEQYF.

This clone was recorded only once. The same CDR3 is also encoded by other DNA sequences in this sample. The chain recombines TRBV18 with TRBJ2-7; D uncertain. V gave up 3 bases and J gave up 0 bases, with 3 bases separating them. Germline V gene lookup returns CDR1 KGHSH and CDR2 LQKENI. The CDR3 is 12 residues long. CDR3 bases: TGTGCCAGCTCACCGTCCTCCTACGAGCAGTACTTC. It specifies CASSPSSYEQYF.

The CDR3 nucleotides read TGCGCCAGCAGCCTGGCCGGGACTAGGGGGACAGATACGCAGTATTTT. It translates to CASSLAGTRGTDTQYF. This rearrangement joins TRBV4-3 to TRBJ2-3; 8 nucleotides line up with TRBD2. After removal of 4 bases from V and 3 bases from J, the junction contained 9 bases not matched to a gene. CDR1 LGHNA and CDR2 YSLEER come from the germline V gene. The CDR3 has 16 amino acids.